This T cell receptor (beta chain) was captured by sequencing in a study of blood T cell repertoires in COVID-19. In the authors' methods: Reference gene primer amplification yielded estimated nucleated cell counts. TCRdb's copy holds only in-frame clones and misses some; the assay was immunoSEQ multiplex PCR. The DNA gave D and trimming, while V, J and clone size come from that table. This repertoire shows 190,000 or so clones, 84% found once; its top ten account for roughly 6.9%. Germline-derived CDR1 and CDR2 are MDHEN and SYDVKM. The CDR3 is 16 amino acids. After removal of 3 bases from V and 6 bases from J, the junction contained 10 bases not matched to a gene.

Sequenced input: PBMCs or T cells enriched from blood (not recorded which). This receptor was taken from a man between 35 and 55 years old who had recovered from COVID-19. This chain uses TRBV28 with TRBJ2-4; 8 bases map to TRBD1. For the CDR3, the DNA is TGTGCCAGCAGTTTGGTCGGCAGGGGGCCCGGAAACATTCAGTACTTC. Translated, it gives CASSLVGRGPGNIQYF. The full variable domain, rest sourced from reference TRBV28 and TRBJ2-4, is DVKVTQSSRYLVKRTGEKVFLECVQDMDHENMFWYRQDPGLGLRLIYFSYDVKMKEKGDIPEGYSVSREKKERFSLILESASTNQTSMYLCASSLVGRGPGNIQYFGAGTRLSVL.